Shown below are 22 T cell receptor beta chains from a single sample sequenced in a study of blood T cell repertoires in COVID-19. This table comes from immunoSEQ multiplex PCR, and its TCRdb copy is limited to in-frame clones, with some not included. Of roughly 120,000 clones listed, about nine tenths are singletons. The sample taken for sequencing was peripheral blood. The source is a woman between 45 and 60 years old with acute or convalescent COVID-19.

CDR3 amino acids: CASSVGGTSGYEQYF. In DNA, the CDR3 is TGTGCCAGCAGCGTAGGAGGGACTAGCGGCTACGAGCAGTACTTC. The rearrangement links TRBV9 to TRBJ2-7, with TRBD2 matching 11 bases. CDR1 is SGDLS, CDR2 YYNGEE, per germline. The CDR3 totals 15 residues. The ends lost 0 bases at V and 3 bases at J; junction bases unmatched: 2.

The sample holds one count of this clone. The genes are TRBV18 and TRBJ1-1, with unresolved D. Germline loops: CDR1 KGHSH, CDR2 LQKENI. There are 14 residues in the CDR3. V lost 3 bases and J 12 bases, leaving 20 bases between the germline ends. CDR3 in amino acids: CASSPQGKDSGSFF. The CDR3 DNA is TGTGCCAGCTCACCTCAAGGCAAGGACTCTGGGTCTTTCTTT.

The chain is built from TRBV14 and TRBJ2-3; 8 bases line up with TRBD1. Looked up from germline, CDR1 is SGHDN and CDR2 is FVKESK. This CDR3 is 16 amino acids long. Trimming cost V 5 bases and J 4 bases; bases outside gene matches: 11. The CDR3 coding sequence is TGTGCCAGCAGCTCAATCGGGACAGGTTTTTCAGATACGCAGTATTTT. Residues: CASSSIGTGFSDTQYF.

V usage is TRBV2 and J usage is TRBJ1-5; tentatively, D is TRBD1 (5 bases). Germline V gene lookup returns CDR1 SNHLY and CDR2 FYNNEI. Trimming took 7 bases from V and 3 from J, leaving 16 bases between them. This CDR3 spans 15 amino acids. CDR3 protein: CASKQERGINQPQHF. CDR3 sequence (DNA): TGTGCCAGCAAGCAGGAAAGGGGAATCAATCAGCCCCAGCATTTT.

The chain links TRBV3-1 (or the pseudogene TRBV3-2) to TRBJ1-2, with a possible D match to TRBD1 (5 bases). CDR1 is LGHDT and CDR2 is YNNKEL in the germline V gene (reference sequence). The CDR3 is made up of 13 amino acids. V was pared by 1 base and J by 7 bases, with 10 bases between. In DNA form, the CDR3 reads TGTGCCAGCAGCCAAGCGGCAGGGCTTGGCTACACCTTC. Amino acids: CASSQAAGLGYTF.

The chain uses TRBV3-1 (or the pseudogene TRBV3-2) and TRBJ2-3, with D possibly TRBD2 on 6 matching bases. Per the germline V gene, CDR1 is LGHDT and CDR2 is YNNKEL (reference sequence). V dropped 1 base and J dropped 5 bases, with 13 bases sitting between them. CDR3 size: 15 residues. The CDR3 DNA reads TGTGCCAGCAGCCAAGGGCTAGCGTTGGGAGATACGCAGTATTTT. Amino acids: CASSQGLALGDTQYF.

The chain has TRBV30 and TRBJ1-1, with D possibly TRBD1 on 5 matching bases. V dropped 8 bases and J dropped 0 bases, with 7 bases sitting between them. Per the germline V gene, CDR1 is GTSNPN and CDR2 is SVGIG (reference sequence). CDR3 length equals 11 residues. The CDR3 coding sequence is TGTGCCCGACAGCTGAACACTGAAGCTTTCTTT. Translating it yields CARQLNTEAFF.

The V gene is TRBV2, the J gene TRBJ2-3, with D possibly matching TRBD2 (5 bases). The ends were cut back, 9 bases at V and 0 bases at J, with 13 bases in the middle. This CDR3 is built from 14 residues. Germline CDR1 SNHLY, CDR2 FYNNEI. The CDR3 coding sequence is TGTGCCAGAAAGGAGCGGACTAGCACAGATACGCAGTATTTT. It translates to CARKERTSTDTQYF.

The CDR3 sequence is CAWTSGSEYEQYF. Written as DNA, the CDR3 is TGTGCCTGGACTTCCGGGAGCGAATACGAGCAGTACTTC. The genes are TRBV30 and TRBJ2-7; D perhaps matches TRBD2 (6 bases). CDR1 GTSNPN and CDR2 SVGIG come from the germline V gene (reference sequence). The CDR3 is 13 residues long. V lost 4 bases and J 4 bases, leaving 14 bases between the germline ends.

The chain employs TRBV5-6 and TRBJ2-7, with 9 bases fitting TRBD1. This CDR3 spans 14 amino acids. Germline values: CDR1 SGHDT, CDR2 YYEEEE. V was pared by 4 bases and J by 2 bases, with 4 bases of the junction left unmatched. CDR3: CASSAGQGAYEQYF. The DNA of the CDR3 is TGTGCCAGCAGCGCGGGACAGGGCGCCTACGAGCAGTACTTC.

The chain employs TRBV4-3 and TRBJ2-2, with a weak D call TRBD2 (5 bases). The ends were cut back, 8 bases at V and 6 bases at J, with 25 bases in the middle. CDR3 length equals 17 residues. Germline V gives CDR1 LGHNA, CDR2 YSLEER. This chain's CDR3 is CASRRKWGDGGSGELFF. CDR3 in DNA: TGCGCCAGCCGGCGGAAATGGGGAGATGGTGGGTCCGGGGAGCTGTTTTTT.

This chain links TRBV24-1 with TRBJ2-3; D is possibly TRBD2 (6 bases). This CDR3 region has 17 residues. The V and J ends lost 1 base and 5 bases respectively, with 18 bases between them. The germline gives CDR1 KGHDR, CDR2 SFDVKD. The CDR3 DNA reads as TGTGCCACCAGTGATTTCCAGGAACCGGGAGTGATAGATACGCAGTATTTT. It encodes CATSDFQEPGVIDTQYF.

The V and J genes are TRBV3-1 (or the pseudogene TRBV3-2) and TRBJ1-4, with 7 bases identical to TRBD1. This CDR3 spans 13 amino acids. V shed 0 bases and J 11 bases; nucleotides not matched to a gene: 3. The germline V gene has CDR1 LGHDT and CDR2 YNNKEL (reference sequence). The CDR3: CASSQEQGRKLFF. Written as DNA, the CDR3 is TGTGCCAGCAGCCAAGAACAGGGGCGGAAACTGTTTTTT.

The chain has TRBV27 and TRBJ1-2; D may be TRBD1 (5 bases). The CDR3 totals 13 residues. Trimming pared 3 bases from V and 4 bases from J, leaving 9 bases between. Germline V CDR1 and CDR2: MNHEY, SMNVEV (reference sequence). Written as DNA, the CDR3 is TGTGCCAGCAGTTTGGGGGGGGGCTATGGCTACACCTTC. Translation: CASSLGGGYGYTF.

The J gene is TRBJ2-1, the V gene TRBV7-8; TRBD1 might be the D (5 bases). Trimming removed 3 bases at V and 3 bases at J, with 15 bases between. Germline assignment: CDR1 SGHVS and CDR2 FQNEAQ. The CDR3 loop spans 16 amino acids. The CDR3: CASSFSRDPNYNEQFF. The CDR3 nucleotides read TGTGCCAGCAGCTTCTCCAGGGATCCCAACTACAATGAGCAGTTCTTC.

The J gene is TRBJ1-2, the V gene TRBV19, with a tentative D call TRBD1 (6 bases). The CDR3 covers 13 residues. Trimming pared 3 bases from V and 4 bases from J, leaving 9 bases between. Germline CDR1 and CDR2: LNHDA and SQIVND (reference sequence). The chain's CDR3 is CASSMGHRYGYTF. Written as DNA, the CDR3 is TGTGCCAGTAGTATGGGACACCGCTATGGCTACACCTTC.

The chain joins TRBV9 to TRBJ1-5; D perhaps matches TRBD1 (5 bases). Trimming left V 0 bases short and J 1 base short, with 8 bases between. This CDR3 region has 15 residues. Germline values: CDR1 SGDLS, CDR2 YYNGEE. The CDR3 DNA reads as TGTGCCAGCAGCGTAGCCCCAGGGAGCAATCAGCCCCAGCATTTT. Its translation: CASSVAPGSNQPQHF.

This clone was recorded only once. This chain links TRBV24-1 with TRBJ1-5, with D unresolved. The germline V gene has CDR1 KGHDR and CDR2 SFDVKD. V was shortened by 1 base and J by 6 bases, with 6 bases between the two germline ends. The CDR3 has 13 residues. DNA for the CDR3: TGTGCCACCAGTGATTTAGAGGGTCAGCCCCAGCATTTT. Residues: CATSDLEGQPQHF.

This clone showed up just once. The chain joins TRBV7-9 to TRBJ2-1, with 8 bases lining up with TRBD2. Trimming at V came to 5 bases and at J to 5 bases, leaving 17 bases not matched to a gene. Germline V gives CDR1 SEHNR, CDR2 FQNEAQ (reference sequence). CDR3 length: 18 amino acids. The DNA of the CDR3 is TGTGCCAGCAGCCCCCCGGGGGGGGCCGGAAGGTTAGACAATGAGCAGTTCTTC. Protein product: CASSPPGGAGRLDNEQFF.

The chain carries TRBV19 and TRBJ1-4; TRBD1 matches 9 bases. The V gene's germline CDR1 is LNHDA and CDR2 SQIVND (reference sequence). The CDR3 is made up of 16 amino acids. With V trimmed by 6 bases and J by 7 bases, 12 bases remained unmatched. CDR3 nucleotide sequence: TGTGCCAGTAGCCCTACCTTACAGGGGGCGTCTGAAAAACTGTTTTTT. Its translation: CASSPTLQGASEKLFF.

This chain joins TRBV7-2 and TRBJ2-7; TRBD2 matches at 15 bases. The junction had 5 bases not matched to a gene; V was cut back by 5 bases and J by 6 bases. CDR3 length equals 15 residues. Looked up from germline, CDR1 is SGHTA and CDR2 is FQGNSA. The CDR3 DNA sequence: TGTGCCAGCAGCCCGGGACTAGCGGGAGGCTCCGAGCAGTACTTC. It encodes CASSPGLAGGSEQYF. Drawing the rest from reference TRBV7-2 and TRBJ2-7, the complete variable domain is GAGVSQSPSNKVTEKGKDVELRCDPISGHTALYWYRQSLGQGLEFLIYFQGNSAPDKSGLPSDRFSAERTGGSVSTLTIQRTQQEDSAVYLCASSPGLAGGSEQYFGPGTRLTVT.

J is TRBJ2-3 and V is TRBV27; 10 bases fit TRBD1. The V and J ends lost 9 bases and 4 bases, in that order; junction bases with no gene match: 19. The germline CDR1 and CDR2 sequences are MNHEY and SMNVEV (reference sequence). This CDR3 has 18 residues. The CDR3 DNA is TGTGCCAGTTGGACAGGGGGGAGGGGCAGCCCCAGCCCAGATACGCAGTATTTT. It specifies CASWTGGRGSPSPDTQYF.